Included here is one T cell receptor beta chain sequence, with context. This sample was included in a study of blood T cell repertoires in COVID-19. Germline V lookup: CDR1 LGHDT, CDR2 YNNKEL (reference sequence). With 4 bases clipped from V and 7 bases from J, the junction kept 7 bases outside the gene matches. The CDR3 has 15 amino acids. Measured with immunoSEQ multiplex PCR; TCRdb has only the in-frame clones, and not every one. This sample carries about 55,000 clones, approximately 83% of them seen once, and the ten largest clones take 10%. The rearrangement uses TRBV3-1 (or the pseudogene TRBV3-2) and TRBJ2-7; 13 nucleotides line up with TRBD2. Input material: peripheral blood. This clonotype was sampled from a human donor in a cohort sampled during active COVID-19. In nucleotides, the CDR3 is TGTGCCAGCAGCCGAGGGACTAGCGGGGTATATGAGCAGTACTTC. The encoded protein is CASSRGTSGVYEQYF.